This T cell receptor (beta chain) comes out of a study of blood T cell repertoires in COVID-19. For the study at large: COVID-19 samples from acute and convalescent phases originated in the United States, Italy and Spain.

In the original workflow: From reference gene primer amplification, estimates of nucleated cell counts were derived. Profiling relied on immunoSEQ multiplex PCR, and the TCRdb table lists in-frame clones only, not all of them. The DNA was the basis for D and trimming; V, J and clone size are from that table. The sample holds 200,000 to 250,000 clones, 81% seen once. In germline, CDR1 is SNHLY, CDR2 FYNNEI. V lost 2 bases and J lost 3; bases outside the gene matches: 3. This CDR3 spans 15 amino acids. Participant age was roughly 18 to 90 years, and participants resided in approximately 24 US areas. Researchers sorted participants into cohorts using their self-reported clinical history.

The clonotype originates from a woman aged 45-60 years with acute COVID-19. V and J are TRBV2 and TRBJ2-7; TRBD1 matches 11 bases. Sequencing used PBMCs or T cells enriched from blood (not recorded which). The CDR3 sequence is CASSERDRGVYEQYF. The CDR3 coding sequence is TGTGCCAGCAGTGAAAGGGACAGGGGGGTCTACGAGCAGTACTTC.